This TCR beta chain was retrieved from a study of blood T cell repertoires in COVID-19 (dated by TCRdb to about 2020). Context from the whole study: Collaborator samples came from the United States, Italy and Spain and covered acute and convalescent phases of COVID-19. Where available, HLA class I and class II types were taken from metadata supplied by the sample provider and were not determined by assay-based typing. The material from the prospective study consisted of cDNA or gDNA derived from T cells, B-cell-depleted T cells, or PBMCs. The dataset comprised deeply sampled blood TCRbeta repertoires from subjects exposed to, actively infected with, or recovered from COVID-19. The repertoires were made available in a free public database intended to serve as a resource for research on the immune response to SARS-CoV-2. The sample metadata nearly always contained a de-identified subject ID, COVID-19 status, age in years and sex. Samples were obtained from the ongoing ImmuneRACE study (first 160 participants) and from 1,254 subjects provided by 6 global collaborators. What the work shows at the level of the full study, not this receptor alone: The quantity of clinical and demographic metadata differed by source and by participant and was supplied without curation.

TCRbeta CDR3 regions were amplified from genomic DNA using the immunoSEQ Assay, a bias-controlled multiplex PCR. As for how the authors treated the data: Nucleated cell counts per sample were estimated from amplification of reference gene primers within the assay. Sequence reads were collapsed and filtered to measure the absolute abundance of every unique TCRbeta CDR3 rearrangement. Productive Simpson clonality was computed per sample as the square root of Simpson's diversity index over productive rearrangements. Imported from immuneACCESS, the table was reduced by TCRdb to in-frame sequences with V and J called. These copies leave out some clones; in studies compared against another copy, an unresolved V gene accounts for under half, and the cause of the remainder is not known. The DNA gave D and trimming, while V, J and clone size come from that table. This sample comprises fewer than 350,000 clones, 85% to 95% of them detected only once. The ten largest make up about 3% of the sample.

Participants in the prospective study were aged about 18 to 100 years, lived in under 30 United States geographic areas, and enrolled through a virtual design. To assign participants to cohorts, the prospective study relied on clinical history that participants themselves reported in a screening survey and a study questionnaire. A participant counted as exposed if, within 2 weeks of entering the study, that participant had been in contact with someone who had a PCR-confirmed or clinician-diagnosed COVID-19 case. Mobile phlebotomists in the prospective study collected whole blood, serum and a nasopharyngeal or oropharyngeal swab from every participant. Prospective study participants could optionally give additional blood draws and questionnaires over an approximately 2-month period. Before DNA extraction, blood samples from the prospective study were shipped at room temperature or frozen. With respect to this clone: It has no known antigen specificity. Base quality data are lacking; no much larger clone is found one base away.

Including the terminal cysteine and phenylalanine, the CDR3 comprises 14 residues. The retained sequence is limited to the CDR3, 42 bases, with the frame set at the first base. The germline V gene sets CDR1 to SGHTA and CDR2 to FQGNSA. At the junction V is shortened by 5 bases and J by 3 bases, with 14 bases in between. Sequenced input: PBMCs or T cells enriched from blood (not recorded which). The rearrangement joined TRBV7-2 to TRBJ2-7; no confident D gene assignment can be made. This TCR came from a man aged 40-55 years who had been exposed to COVID-19. In nucleotides, the sequence is TGTGCCAGCAGCCGGCCGACAAGGAACTACGAGCAGTACTTC. It is translated as CASSRPTRNYEQYF.